Listed here are 18 T cell receptor beta chains from one sample, sequenced in a study of blood T cell repertoires in COVID-19. Repertoires were generated with immunoSEQ multiplex PCR, while TCRdb's copy carries only in-frame clones and drops some. The repertoire holds tens of thousands of clones, with roughly 88% as singletons. Sequencing was carried out using peripheral blood. These receptors all come from a man over 45 with active COVID-19.

The V and J genes are TRBV7-2 and TRBJ1-3; 7 nucleotides match TRBD1. Germline V gene sequence: CDR1 SGHTA, CDR2 FQGNSA. The CDR3 loop spans 14 amino acids. After removal of 8 bases from V and 3 bases from J, the junction contained 7 bases not matched to a gene. CDR3 loop: CASRPTGNGNTIYF. CDR3 DNA sequence: TGTGCCAGCCGCCCGACAGGGAATGGAAACACCATATATTTT.

The chain combines TRBV5-4 with TRBJ1-2; D unclear. CDR1 and CDR2 from the germline V gene are SGHNT and YYREEE (reference sequence). The CDR3 consists of 12 residues. Trimming pared 2 bases from V and 5 bases from J, leaving 7 bases between. The CDR3 protein is CASSFETYGYTF. In nucleotides, the CDR3 is TGTGCCAGCAGCTTCGAGACTTATGGCTACACCTTC.

The chain joins TRBV9 to TRBJ2-3, with 7 bases fitting TRBD1. Losses at the gene ends were 5 bases for V and 2 bases for J; bases not matched to a gene: 11. CDR1 and CDR2 (germline): SGDLS, YYNGEE. CDR3 length equals 16 residues. The CDR3 sequence: CASSLTGTANTDTQYF. CDR3 in DNA: TGTGCCAGCAGTTTGACCGGGACAGCGAACACAGATACGCAGTATTTT. Combining the CDR3 with reference TRBV9 and TRBJ2-3 gives the whole variable domain DSGVTQTPKHLITATGQRVTLRCSPRSGDLSVYWYQQSLDQGLQFLIQYYNGEERAKGNILERFSAQQFPDLHSELNLSSLELGDSALYFCASSLTGTANTDTQYFGPGTRLTVL.

V and J are TRBV28 and TRBJ1-2, with D tentatively TRBD1 (5 bases). V was trimmed by 4 bases and J by 3 bases, leaving 15 bases between them. CDR1 MDHEN and CDR2 SYDVKM come from the germline V gene. This CDR3 is built from 15 residues. CDR3 residues: CASSSATGFHYGYTF. In DNA, the CDR3 is TGTGCCAGCAGTTCCGCCACAGGATTCCACTATGGCTACACCTTC.

The chain carries TRBV6-5 and TRBJ2-2; D might be TRBD1 (5 bases). From germline, CDR1 is MNHEY and CDR2 SVGAGI. V lost 7 bases, J lost 3 bases, and 15 bases lay in between. CDR3 size: 15 residues. The CDR3 loop reads CASKTDFSYTGELFF. DNA of the CDR3: TGTGCCAGCAAGACAGACTTTTCGTACACCGGGGAGCTGTTTTTT.

The gene calls are TRBV20-1 and TRBJ2-1; D may be TRBD2 (5 bases). The ends were cut back, 3 bases at V and 7 bases at J, with 13 bases in the middle. The CDR3 has 13 amino acids. In germline, CDR1 is DFQATT, CDR2 SNEGSKA (reference sequence). In DNA, the CDR3 is TGCAGTGCTAGTCAATGGCGGGTGAATGAGCAGTTCTTC. Its translation is CSASQWRVNEQFF.

The rearrangement links TRBV7-3 to TRBJ2-5; 15 bases agree with TRBD2. Per germline, CDR1 SGHTA and CDR2 FQGTGA. The V gene end was trimmed by 4 bases and the J gene end by 5 bases; junction bases not matched to a gene: 2. This CDR3 comprises 15 residues. The CDR3 here is CASSSGTSGGETQYF. Here the CDR3 DNA reads TGTGCCAGCAGCTCCGGGACTAGCGGGGGGGAGACCCAGTACTTC. Looking up the rest from reference TRBV7-3 and TRBJ2-5 gives the full variable domain: GAGVSQTPSNKVTEKGKYVELRCDPISGHTALYWYRQSLGQGPEFLIYFQGTGAADDSGLPNDRFFAVRPEGSVSTLKIQRTERGDSAVYLCASSSGTSGGETQYFGPGTRLLVL.

The chain combines TRBV4-3 with TRBJ2-3; tentative D call: TRBD2 (5 bases). The CDR3 extends over 16 amino acids. Per germline, CDR1 LGHNA and CDR2 YSLEER. V was pared by 0 bases and J by 2 bases, with 12 bases between. The CDR3 nucleotides are TGCGCCAGCAGCCAAGATCCTAGCACCTACACAGATACGCAGTATTTT. It encodes CASSQDPSTYTDTQYF.

The V call is TRBV6-2 or TRBV6-3, the J call TRBJ1-2; TRBD1 aligns across 7 bases. This CDR3 has 15 amino acids. V dropped 6 bases and J dropped 3; count of bases not matched to a gene: 10. Looked up from germline, CDR1 is MNHEY and CDR2 is SVGEGT. CDR3 nucleotides: TGTGCCAGCAGCCGGGCCACCGGGACAGACTATGGCTACACCTTC. This gives the protein CASSRATGTDYGYTF.

The rearrangement links TRBV2 to TRBJ2-3; no reliable D call. Germline CDR1 SNHLY, CDR2 FYNNEI. V was cut by 4 bases and J by 5 bases, with 7 bases left in between. The CDR3 is 12 residues long. CDR3 coding DNA: TGTGCCAGCAGTGCCTCTTTAGATACGCAGTATTTT. It translates to CASSASLDTQYF.

This chain joins TRBV28 and TRBJ1-5; 8 nucleotides match TRBD1. Germline CDR1 reads MDHEN; CDR2 reads SYDVKM. V shed 1 base and J 0 bases; nucleotides not matched to a gene: 17. The CDR3 consists of 21 residues. The CDR3 region has the DNA TGTGCCAGCAGTTTATTGCGAGTTAAAGGGACAGGACATTATAGCAATCAGCCCCAGCATTTT. Amino acid sequence: CASSLLRVKGTGHYSNQPQHF.

V usage is TRBV2 and J usage is TRBJ1-6; TRBD1 agrees at 7 bases. From germline, CDR1 is SNHLY and CDR2 FYNNEI. V gave up 10 bases and J gave up 7 bases; unmatched junction bases: 7. This CDR3 is built from 13 residues. The CDR3 loop reads CATTGTVNSPLHF. CDR3 bases: TGTGCCACTACCGGGACAGTAAATTCACCCCTCCACTTT.

The chain joins TRBV9 to TRBJ2-1; 8 bases match TRBD2. V was clipped by 4 bases and J by 7 bases; unmatched bases: 16. CDR1 is SGDLS, CDR2 YYNGEE, per germline. This CDR3 contains 17 residues. The CDR3 here is CASSPPQSGGPLNEQFF. The CDR3 DNA reads as TGTGCCAGCAGCCCCCCCCAGAGCGGGGGACCGTTAAATGAGCAGTTCTTC.

This clone was picked up a small number of times. The chain is built from TRBV5-1 and TRBJ2-4; TRBD2 aligns across 9 bases. Trimming took 0 bases from V and 3 from J; bases not matched to a gene: 10. The CDR3 covers 18 residues. The germline V gene encodes CDR1 SGHRS and CDR2 YFSETQ. The CDR3 DNA reads TGCGCCAGCAGCTTGGGATATGCGGGAGGGCGGATCAAAAACATTCAGTACTTC. This codes for CASSLGYAGGRIKNIQYF.

The rearrangement uses TRBV28 and TRBJ2-7; 9 bases align to TRBD1. V lost 5 bases and J lost 6; bases outside the gene matches: 8. The germline CDR1 and CDR2 sequences are MDHEN and SYDVKM. The CDR3 spans 14 residues. The CDR3: CASSQQGAAGEQYF. DNA for the CDR3: TGTGCCAGCAGTCAACAGGGGGCTGCTGGCGAGCAGTACTTC. Complete variable domain (other parts from reference TRBV28 and TRBJ2-7): DVKVTQSSRYLVKRTGEKVFLECVQDMDHENMFWYRQDPGLGLRLIYFSYDVKMKEKGDIPEGYSVSREKKERFSLILESASTNQTSMYLCASSQQGAAGEQYFGPGTRLTVT.

The chain has TRBV2 and TRBJ2-3; D possibly corresponds to TRBD1 (6 bases). The CDR3 sequence is 14 residues long. Trimming removed 7 bases from V and 0 bases from J, with 11 bases in between. Germline-derived CDR1 and CDR2 are SNHLY and FYNNEI. CDR3 residues: CASNRDLSTDTQYF. As DNA, the CDR3 is TGTGCCAGCAACAGGGACCTTAGCACAGATACGCAGTATTTT.

CDR3 region: CASSDPGGAAEAFF. The CDR3 nucleotides read TGTGCCAGCAGCGACCCGGGAGGGGCCGCGGAAGCTTTCTTT. This chain uses TRBV9 with TRBJ1-1; the D gene is possibly TRBD1 (5 bases). V dropped 3 bases and J dropped 8 bases, with 17 bases sitting between them. In germline, CDR1 is SGDLS, CDR2 YYNGEE. The length of the CDR3 is 14 residues.

This clone was seen just once. The chain employs TRBV7-9 and TRBJ2-5, with 8 bases identical to TRBD2. Germline-derived CDR1 and CDR2 are SEHNR and FQNEAQ (reference sequence). The CDR3 extends over 14 amino acids. With 5 bases clipped from V and 1 base from J, the junction kept 3 bases outside the gene matches. The DNA of the CDR3 is TGTGCCAGCAGCCGCGCGGGGGGCCAAGAGACCCAGTACTTC. It yields the protein CASSRAGGQETQYF. The complete variable domain, with remaining parts taken from reference TRBV7-9 and TRBJ2-5, reads DTGVSQNPRHKITKRGQNVTFRCDPISEHNRLYWYRQTLGQGPEFLTYFQNEAQLEKSRLLSDRFSAERPKGSFSTLEIQRTEQGDSAMYLCASSRAGGQETQYFGPGTRLLVL.